Listed below are T cell receptor beta chains from one sample, sequenced in a study of glioma-infiltrating T cells after dendritic cell vaccination. Sequenced by immunoSEQ multiplex PCR; TCRdb stores in-frame clones only, minus some. The sample shows more than 95,000 clones, approximately 84% of them seen only once. The material was blood, obtained after dendritic cell vaccination. The origin of the receptors is a human donor with glioblastoma. Each CDR3 is given with its conserved first and last residue. The order of the fields is D gene, J gene, V gene, clone size, CDR3 protein, CDR3 DNA. A D gene is named only where the DNA matches it firmly. A clone size is listed for some rows: how often the clone was seen (once, few, many), or a class if it is expanded.

d_call: -; j_call: TRBJ2-2; v_call: TRBV5-1; clone_size: many; cdr3_aa: CASSFSTPNTGELFF; cdr3_nt: TGCGCCAGCAGCTTCTCTACGCCGAACACCGGGGAGCTGTTTTTT
d_call: -; j_call: TRBJ2-1; v_call: TRBV4-1; clone_size: -; cdr3_aa: CASSQDRAPIGEQFF; cdr3_nt: TGCGCCAGCAGCCAAGACAGGGCCCCCATTGGGGAGCAGTTCTTC
d_call: -; j_call: TRBJ1-2; v_call: TRBV19; clone_size: -; cdr3_aa: CASSIGGDYGYTF; cdr3_nt: TGTGCCAGTAGTATAGGGGGAGACTATGGCTACACCTTC
d_call: -; j_call: TRBJ1-3; v_call: TRBV9; clone_size: -; cdr3_aa: CASSDDSSGNTIYF; cdr3_nt: TGTGCCAGCAGCGACGACTCCTCTGGAAACACCATATATTTT
d_call: -; j_call: TRBJ1-3; v_call: TRBV9; clone_size: -; cdr3_aa: CASSVARGAPEAGNTIYF; cdr3_nt: TGTGCCAGCAGCGTAGCCAGGGGCGCGCCGGAGGCTGGAAACACCATATATTTT
d_call: -; j_call: TRBJ1-2; v_call: TRBV18; clone_size: -; cdr3_aa: CASSPLDRSLYGYTF; cdr3_nt: TGTGCCAGCTCACCTTTAGACAGGAGTCTCTATGGCTACACCTTC
d_call: TRBD2; j_call: TRBJ2-1; v_call: TRBV5-1; clone_size: -; cdr3_aa: CASSREGSGGVIYEQFF; cdr3_nt: TGCGCCAGCAGCAGGGAGGGCAGCGGGGGGGTGATATATGAGCAGTTCTTC
d_call: -; j_call: TRBJ1-2; v_call: TRBV18; clone_size: -; cdr3_aa: CASSPNLQGTLYGYTF; cdr3_nt: TGTGCCAGCTCACCGAACTTACAGGGCACCCTTTATGGCTACACCTTC
d_call: -; j_call: TRBJ2-2; v_call: TRBV7-3; clone_size: -; cdr3_aa: CASSSRTGPPGELFF; cdr3_nt: TGTGCCAGCAGCAGCCGGACTGGCCCTCCCGGGGAGCTGTTTTTT
d_call: -; j_call: TRBJ2-5; v_call: TRBV5-1; clone_size: -; cdr3_aa: CASALRETQYF; cdr3_nt: TGCGCCAGCGCCCTTAGAGAGACCCAGTACTTC
d_call: -; j_call: TRBJ2-7; v_call: TRBV30; clone_size: -; cdr3_aa: CAWRLWGLNEQYF; cdr3_nt: TGTGCCTGGAGGTTGTGGGGGCTCAACGAGCAGTACTTC
d_call: TRBD1; j_call: TRBJ2-2; v_call: TRBV6-5; clone_size: -; cdr3_aa: CASSFVQGAPPGELFF; cdr3_nt: TGTGCCAGCAGTTTCGTGCAGGGGGCGCCCCCCGGGGAGCTGTTTTTT
d_call: TRBD1; j_call: TRBJ1-1; v_call: TRBV5-4; clone_size: -; cdr3_aa: CASSSGRHRGSNTEAFF; cdr3_nt: TGTGCCAGCAGCTCCGGCAGGCACAGGGGCTCGAACACTGAAGCTTTCTTT
d_call: TRBD1; j_call: TRBJ1-2; v_call: TRBV27; clone_size: -; cdr3_aa: CASTPLTGGWYGYTF; cdr3_nt: TGTGCCAGCACCCCACTGACAGGGGGCTGGTATGGCTACACCTTC
d_call: -; j_call: TRBJ1-2; v_call: TRBV19; clone_size: -; cdr3_aa: CASSIDGEWHYGYTF; cdr3_nt: TGTGCCAGTAGTATAGATGGGGAGTGGCACTATGGCTACACCTTC
d_call: -; j_call: TRBJ2-5; v_call: TRBV6-1; clone_size: -; cdr3_aa: CASSPLVTLQETQYF; cdr3_nt: TGTGCCAGCAGCCCCCTCGTCACACTACAAGAGACCCAGTACTTC
d_call: TRBD2; j_call: TRBJ2-7; v_call: TRBV4-1; clone_size: -; cdr3_aa: CASSRGGGGSNEQYF; cdr3_nt: TGCGCCAGCAGCCGAGGAGGCGGGGGGTCGAACGAGCAGTACTTC
d_call: -; j_call: TRBJ1-3; v_call: TRBV30; clone_size: -; cdr3_aa: CAWQGSSGNTIYF; cdr3_nt: TGTGCCTGGCAGGGAAGCTCTGGAAACACCATATATTTT
d_call: -; j_call: TRBJ2-7; v_call: TRBV6-5; clone_size: -; cdr3_aa: CASSPRDRVRDEQYF; cdr3_nt: TGTGCCAGCAGTCCCCGAGACAGAGTTAGGGACGAGCAGTACTTC
d_call: -; j_call: TRBJ1-2; v_call: TRBV6-1; clone_size: -; cdr3_aa: CASSEAGGVYGYTF; cdr3_nt: TGTGCCAGCAGTGAAGCCGGGGGTGTCTATGGCTACACCTTC
d_call: TRBD2; j_call: TRBJ2-3; v_call: TRBV6-5; clone_size: -; cdr3_aa: CASSPRLAGADTQYF; cdr3_nt: TGTGCCAGCAGCCCCAGACTAGCGGGAGCAGATACGCAGTATTTT
d_call: -; j_call: TRBJ2-2; v_call: TRBV15; clone_size: -; cdr3_aa: CATSRDLGPGELFF; cdr3_nt: TGTGCCACCAGCAGAGATCTGGGCCCCGGGGAGCTGTTTTTT
d_call: -; j_call: TRBJ1-5; v_call: TRBV6-1; clone_size: -; cdr3_aa: CASSVTGSWNQPQHF; cdr3_nt: TGTGCCAGCAGTGTTACAGGGTCTTGGAATCAGCCCCAGCATTTT
d_call: -; j_call: TRBJ2-1; v_call: TRBV2; clone_size: -; cdr3_aa: CARHGVDYNEQFF; cdr3_nt: TGTGCCCGTCACGGAGTAGACTACAATGAGCAGTTCTTC
d_call: -; j_call: TRBJ1-2; v_call: TRBV5-6; clone_size: once; cdr3_aa: CASGTGYGYTF; cdr3_nt: TGTGCCAGCGGCACAGGCTATGGCTACACCTTC
d_call: -; j_call: TRBJ1-3; v_call: TRBV29-1; clone_size: -; cdr3_aa: CSVLLGNTIYF; cdr3_nt: TGCAGCGTCCTCCTTGGAAACACCATATATTTT
d_call: -; j_call: TRBJ1-1; v_call: TRBV7-9; clone_size: -; cdr3_aa: CASSLGWQPPNTEAFF; cdr3_nt: TGTGCCAGCAGCTTAGGCTGGCAACCTCCGAACACTGAAGCTTTCTTT
d_call: -; j_call: TRBJ1-4; v_call: TRBV5-1; clone_size: -; cdr3_aa: CASSLDGSEKLFF; cdr3_nt: TGCGCCAGCAGCTTGGATGGGAGTGAAAAACTGTTTTTT
d_call: -; j_call: TRBJ2-7; v_call: TRBV7-9; clone_size: -; cdr3_aa: CASSLRGYEQYF; cdr3_nt: TGTGCCAGCAGCCTCAGGGGCTACGAGCAGTACTTC
d_call: -; j_call: TRBJ2-3; v_call: TRBV15; clone_size: -; cdr3_aa: CATSRDMALGTDTQYF; cdr3_nt: TGTGCCACCAGCAGAGATATGGCATTGGGCACAGATACGCAGTATTTT
d_call: TRBD2; j_call: TRBJ2-1; v_call: TRBV5-4; clone_size: -; cdr3_aa: CASSWGGNNEQFF; cdr3_nt: TGTGCCAGCAGCTGGGGGGGGAACAATGAGCAGTTCTTC
d_call: TRBD2; j_call: TRBJ2-3; v_call: TRBV19; clone_size: -; cdr3_aa: CASSFLAGTDTQYF; cdr3_nt: TGTGCCAGTAGTTTTCTAGCGGGCACAGATACGCAGTATTTT
d_call: -; j_call: TRBJ1-1; v_call: TRBV28; clone_size: -; cdr3_aa: CASSRGQGMNTEAFF; cdr3_nt: TGTGCCAGCAGTCGCGGCCAGGGAATGAACACTGAAGCTTTCTTT
d_call: -; j_call: TRBJ2-1; v_call: TRBV27; clone_size: -; cdr3_aa: CASSYLTGASYNEQFF; cdr3_nt: TGTGCCAGCAGCTACTTGACAGGAGCTTCCTACAATGAGCAGTTCTTC
d_call: -; j_call: TRBJ1-2; v_call: TRBV30; clone_size: once; cdr3_aa: CAWREVGYTF; cdr3_nt: TGTGCCTGGAGAGAGGTTGGCTACACCTTC
d_call: TRBD2; j_call: TRBJ2-2; v_call: TRBV30; clone_size: -; cdr3_aa: CAWTPGRASGELFF; cdr3_nt: TGTGCCTGGACCCCCGGGAGGGCCTCCGGGGAGCTGTTTTTT